This T cell receptor beta chain stems from a study of blood T cell repertoires in COVID-19. The trim removed 5 bases at V and 7 bases at J, leaving 9 bases unmatched. The CDR3 spans 15 residues. Germline values: CDR1 ENHRY, CDR2 SYGVKD. TCRdb's copy holds only in-frame clones and misses some; the assay was immunoSEQ multiplex PCR. The table lists more than 200,000 clones, over 75% of them singletons. The material sequenced was peripheral blood. The receptor's source is a man older than 75 with acute or convalescent COVID-19. The chain links TRBV10-3 to TRBJ2-7, with TRBD2 matching 12 bases. CDR3 in DNA: TGTGCCATCAGTACCCAAGGGACTAGCGGGCTGGAGCAGTACTTC. This gives the protein CAISTQGTSGLEQYF.